The clone carrying this T cell receptor (beta chain) was detected many times. The antigen is undetermined. This sample was taken from a study of early T cells in non-severe SARS-CoV-2 infection. Findings of the study overall: The VDJdb matching leaned toward anti-spike CD8 responses and overlooked private and CD4 specificities.

With V trimmed by 6 bases and J by 1 base, 13 bases remained unmatched. Germline V CDR1 and CDR2: MNHNY, SVGAGI (reference sequence). The length of the CDR3 is 17 residues. Individual cDNA molecules were tagged with unique molecular identifiers. TCRdb reprocessed the 5' RACE reads with MiXCR, giving one entry per CDR3 protein. The sample contains around 71,000 distinct CDR3 sequences, 10% of which appear only once. The sample was whole blood, taken at baseline. The rearrangement links TRBV6-6 to TRBJ1-2; the match to TRBD1 covers 8 bases. The TCR comes from an adult who was a healthcare worker with PCR-confirmed SARS-CoV-2 infection or an uninfected control (not recorded which). The CDR3 bases are TGTGCCAGCAGGGCCGGGACAGGAGATATCCGTAACTATGGCTACACCTTC. It encodes CASRAGTGDIRNYGYTF.